Listed here are 27 T cell receptor beta chains from one sample, sequenced in a study of blood T cell repertoires in COVID-19. Profiling relied on immunoSEQ multiplex PCR, and the TCRdb table lists in-frame clones only, not all of them. The top ten clones hold roughly 15% of a sample with approximately 80,000 clones, 70% to 80% of them seen once. Material: peripheral blood. The receptors originated from a man in his 70s with active or convalescent COVID-19.

This clone was counted only a few times. V is TRBV24-1 and J is TRBJ1-1, with unresolved D. CDR3 length: 13 residues. V lost 4 bases and J 1 base, leaving 6 bases between the germline ends. Germline lookup yields CDR1 KGHDR and CDR2 SFDVKD. CDR3 DNA sequence: TGTGCCACCAGTGACAGAACGAACACTGAAGCTTTCTTT. This encodes CATSDRTNTEAFF.

J is TRBJ2-1 and V is TRBV5-5; D may be TRBD2 (5 bases). CDR3 length: 17 residues. CDR1 and CDR2 from the germline V gene are SGHKS and YYEKEE (reference sequence). The V and J ends lost 1 base and 0 bases respectively, with 14 bases between them. The CDR3 sequence: CASSLRGIWSSYNEQFF. The CDR3 DNA reads as TGTGCCAGCAGCTTGAGAGGGATCTGGAGCTCCTACAATGAGCAGTTCTTC.

The chain couples TRBV11-2 to TRBJ1-4; tentatively, D is TRBD1 (6 bases). Per the germline V gene, CDR1 is SGHAT and CDR2 is FQNNGV. The CDR3 has 13 residues. Trimming left V 3 bases short and J 7 bases short, with 9 bases between. This CDR3 is CASSLGAREKLFF. CDR3 sequence (DNA): TGTGCCAGCAGCTTGGGGGCGCGTGAAAAACTGTTTTTT.

This chain uses TRBV5-4 with TRBJ2-6; perhaps TRBD1 as D (6 bases). Trimming cost V 1 base and J 5 bases, with 10 bases left between them. The CDR3 runs to 15 residues. CDR1 is SGHNT, CDR2 YYREEE, per germline (reference sequence). DNA for the CDR3: TGTGCCAGCAGCTTGCGTCAGGGGAGGGCCAACGTCCTGACTTTC. Translation gives CASSLRQGRANVLTF.

The rearrangement links TRBV7-9 to TRBJ1-2; TRBD1 matches at 8 bases. J lost 8 bases, V lost 5 bases, and 13 bases had no gene match. CDR3 length: 15 amino acids. Germline CDR1 reads SEHNR; CDR2 reads FQNEAQ (reference sequence). In DNA, the CDR3 is TGTGCCAGCAGCCCCCCCGGCGGACAGGGAGAGGGCTACACCTTC. Translation gives CASSPPGGQGEGYTF.

The chain combines TRBV12-3 or TRBV12-4 with TRBJ1-2; D unclear. Trimming pared 7 bases from V and 4 bases from J, leaving 10 bases between. The CDR3 loop spans 12 amino acids. CDR3 nucleotides: TGTGCCAGCACCAGCGGAACCTATGGCTACACCTTC. This translates into CASTSGTYGYTF.

The chain carries TRBV5-3 and TRBJ2-7; possible D gene TRBD2, 6 bases. TRBV5-3 is classed as an ORF, of uncertain function. The germline V and J ends were trimmed by 3 bases and 1 base, with 14 bases remaining between them. This CDR3 has 15 amino acids. The CDR3 loop reads CARSCQGLGSYEQYF. The CDR3 DNA is TGTGCCAGAAGCTGCCAGGGACTGGGATCCTACGAGCAGTACTTC.

This clone was recorded only once. The V call is TRBV5-4, the J call TRBJ2-5; D uncertain. V gave up 0 bases and J gave up 7 bases, with 7 bases separating them. Germline values: CDR1 SGHNT, CDR2 YYREEE (reference sequence). The CDR3 extends over 12 amino acids. CDR3 protein: CASSLDGLTQYF. CDR3 sequence (DNA): TGTGCCAGCAGCTTGGATGGGCTGACCCAGTACTTC. Supplemented by reference TRBV5-4 and TRBJ2-5, the full variable domain reads ETGVTQSPTHLIKTRGQQVTLRCSSQSGHNTVSWYQQALGQGPQFIFQYYREEENGRGNFPPRFSGLQFPNYSSELNVNALELDDSALYLCASSLDGLTQYFGPGTRLLVL.

This clone came up a few times. The chain combines TRBV28 with TRBJ1-2; 7 nucleotides match TRBD1. V was clipped by 5 bases and J by 4 bases; unmatched bases: 4. Germline V gives CDR1 MDHEN, CDR2 SYDVKM. CDR3 length equals 13 residues. The CDR3 sequence is CASSPTGRYGYTF. CDR3 nucleotides: TGTGCCAGCAGTCCGACAGGGCGCTATGGCTACACCTTC.

The chain couples TRBV27 to TRBJ2-7; 8 bases are shared with TRBD2. Looked up from germline, CDR1 is MNHEY and CDR2 is SMNVEV (reference sequence). The CDR3 extends over 13 amino acids. The V gene end was trimmed by 6 bases and the J gene end by 6 bases; junction bases not matched to a gene: 7. The CDR3 bases are TGTGCCAGCAGCCCCAGCGGGGGTGTCGAGCAGTACTTC. This gives the protein CASSPSGGVEQYF.

The chain couples TRBV5-1 to TRBJ1-1, with TRBD1 matching 8 bases. The CDR3 totals 16 residues. Germline lookup yields CDR1 SGHRS and CDR2 YFSETQ. V was pared by 2 bases and J by 6 bases, with 12 bases of the junction left unmatched. The CDR3, as DNA: TGCGCCAGCAGCTTCACGTTGACAGGGGAAGTGTCTGAAGCTTTCTTT. This codes for CASSFTLTGEVSEAFF.

The chain employs TRBV6-7 and TRBJ1-4, with no clear D. TRBV6-7 is an ORF, with its function uncertain. The CDR3 runs 15 residues. The germline V and J ends were trimmed by 0 bases and 11 bases, with 16 bases remaining between them. CDR3 bases: TGTGCCAGCAGTTACTCTAATGCGGGCAACCTTAAACTGTTTTTT. Residues: CASSYSNAGNLKLFF.

This chain connects TRBV24-1 to TRBJ1-1; no reliable D call. This CDR3 contains 14 residues. From germline, CDR1 is KGHDR and CDR2 SFDVKD. V gave up 5 bases and J gave up 9 bases, with 18 bases separating them. CDR3 nucleotides: TGTGCCACCAGTGTCCCAATCCCACCGGGAAAAGCTTTCTTT. This codes for CATSVPIPPGKAFF.

The rearrangement links TRBV30 to TRBJ2-1; D remains ambiguous. Germline assignment: CDR1 GTSNPN and CDR2 SVGIG (reference sequence). Trimming took off 1 base at V and 9 bases at J, with 10 bases between the two ends. The CDR3 has 12 residues. The chain's CDR3 is CAWSGFHFEQFF. CDR3 bases: TGTGCCTGGAGTGGTTTCCATTTTGAGCAGTTCTTC.

The V and J genes are TRBV5-1 and TRBJ1-6, with D possibly TRBD1 on 6 matching bases. Germline CDR1 reads SGHRS; CDR2 reads YFSETQ. V was cut by 2 bases and J by 6 bases, with 9 bases left in between. The CDR3 extends over 14 amino acids. CDR3 DNA: TGCGCCAGCAGCTTAGGGGGAATTAATTCACCCCTCCACTTT. This codes for CASSLGGINSPLHF.

The CDR3 DNA reads TGTGCCACCAGCAGTTCCCGTACTAGCGGGGGGCTAGATACGCAGTATTTT. Translation: CATSSSRTSGGLDTQYF. The rearrangement joins TRBV15 to TRBJ2-3, with 12 bases aligning to TRBD2. The CDR3 spans 17 residues. The trim removed 3 bases at V and 5 bases at J, leaving 9 bases unmatched. Germline CDR1 LNHNV, CDR2 YYDKDF (reference sequence).

This clone was observed a handful of times. The chain is built from TRBV5-5 and TRBJ2-5; weak D call: TRBD1 (6 bases). Per the germline V gene, CDR1 is SGHKS and CDR2 is YYEKEE (reference sequence). V was shortened by 6 bases and J by 3 bases, with 12 bases between the two germline ends. The CDR3 is 13 amino acids. CDR3 residues: CASNLGAKETQYF. The CDR3 DNA sequence: TGTGCCAGCAACCTGGGGGCGAAAGAGACCCAGTACTTC.

The chain recombines TRBV10-3 with TRBJ2-1; TRBD1 matches 7 bases. The CDR3 is made up of 16 amino acids. In germline, CDR1 is ENHRY, CDR2 SYGVKD. After removal of 6 bases from V and 0 bases from J, the junction contained 8 bases not matched to a gene. The CDR3 DNA reads TGTGCCATCAGACCCTCACAGGGGAACTCCTACAATGAGCAGTTCTTC. Its protein is CAIRPSQGNSYNEQFF.

In its sample, this clone was seen a few times. This chain links TRBV15 with TRBJ2-7; D perhaps matches TRBD2 (7 bases). The CDR3 extends over 16 amino acids. The germline gives CDR1 LNHNV, CDR2 YYDKDF (reference sequence). V was trimmed by 2 bases and J by 5 bases, leaving 19 bases between them. CDR3: CATSRPGAGAVHEQYF. CDR3 sequence (DNA): TGTGCCACCAGCAGACCAGGGGCGGGGGCAGTCCACGAGCAGTACTTC.

This clone was observed a handful of times. The J gene is TRBJ2-1, the V gene TRBV7-9, with 7 bases identical to TRBD2. The CDR3 is 15 amino acids. Germline CDR1 SEHNR, CDR2 FQNEAQ (reference sequence). V trimming: 5 bases; J trimming: 9 bases; junction bases outside the gene matches: 13. The CDR3 nucleotides read TGTGCCAGCAGCGATGGGGAGGGGCTGAATCCTGAGCAGTTCTTC. Its translation is CASSDGEGLNPEQFF. Combining the CDR3 with reference TRBV7-9 and TRBJ2-1 gives the whole variable domain DTGVSQNPRHKITKRGQNVTFRCDPISEHNRLYWYRQTLGQGPEFLTYFQNEAQLEKSRLLSDRFSAERPKGSFSTLEIQRTEQGDSAMYLCASSDGEGLNPEQFFGPGTRLTVL.

This clone was seen a handful of times. The CDR3 spells CASSTIGRVGYTF. Written as DNA, the CDR3 is TGTGCCAGCAGCACAATTGGGAGGGTTGGCTACACCTTC. The V gene is TRBV9, the J gene TRBJ1-2; D unclear. Germline V gene sequence: CDR1 SGDLS, CDR2 YYNGEE. V lost 4 bases, J lost 7 bases, and 14 bases lay in between. This CDR3 is 13 amino acids long.

This rearrangement joins TRBV4-1 to TRBJ2-7; D is perhaps TRBD2 (5 bases). The CDR3 covers 14 residues. V was trimmed by 1 base and J by 2 bases, leaving 9 bases between them. The V gene's germline CDR1 is MGHRA and CDR2 YSYEKL. In DNA form, the CDR3 reads TGCGCCAGCAGCCAAGCGGGGAACCCCTACGAGCAGTACTTC. Its translation: CASSQAGNPYEQYF.

This rearrangement joins TRBV5-8 to TRBJ2-7, with D perhaps matching TRBD1 (5 bases). The V gene's germline CDR1 is SGHTS and CDR2 YDEGEE. V lost 0 bases, J lost 3 bases, and 16 bases lay in between. The CDR3 consists of 16 residues. The CDR3 spells CASSLVSGYTVYEQYF. The CDR3 nucleotides read TGTGCCAGCAGCTTGGTCTCAGGGTATACCGTCTACGAGCAGTACTTC.

The V and J genes are TRBV30 and TRBJ1-1, with TRBD1 matching 9 bases. The CDR3 spans 13 residues. The J segment lost 5 bases and the V segment lost 5 bases, leaving 6 bases of the junction unmatched. Germline V lookup: CDR1 GTSNPN, CDR2 SVGIG (reference sequence). CDR3 sequence: CAWGGQGGTEAFF. DNA for the CDR3: TGTGCCTGGGGGGGACAGGGAGGGACTGAAGCTTTCTTT.

This chain joins TRBV4-1 and TRBJ2-5; D not certain. CDR1 and CDR2 (germline): MGHRA, YSYEKL. Trimming took off 4 bases at V and 1 base at J, with 10 bases between the two ends. This CDR3 contains 14 residues. The CDR3, as DNA: TGCGCCAGCAGCCGACAAGAGAGCCAAGAGACCCAGTACTTC. It codes for CASSRQESQETQYF.

The V and J genes are TRBV28 and TRBJ1-2; D remains unclear. Trimming cost V 4 bases and J 8 bases, with 8 bases left between them. From germline, CDR1 is MDHEN and CDR2 SYDVKM. This CDR3 comprises 11 residues. The CDR3 nucleotides read TGTGCCAGCAGTTCGCCGAGGGGCTACACCTTC. Amino acid sequence: CASSSPRGYTF.

This chain uses TRBV5-1 with TRBJ2-7; D may be TRBD2 (5 bases). The CDR3 is made up of 12 amino acids. V was pared by 1 base and J by 7 bases, with 9 bases between. Germline values: CDR1 SGHRS, CDR2 YFSETQ. In nucleotides, the CDR3 is TGCGCCAGCAGCTTGTCTGAGGGAGAGCAGTACTTC. Its translation: CASSLSEGEQYF.